Following are 18 T cell receptor beta chains from one sample sequenced in a study of T-cell reconstitution after alpha-beta-depleted transplantation in children. Unique molecular identifiers were incorporated when the TCRbeta library was constructed. TCRdb redid the calling of the PCR reads with MiXCR, one entry per CDR3 protein. This repertoire shows 500,000 to 650,000 distinct CDR3 sequences, 10% to 15% found once; its top ten account for around 2%. The input for sequencing was PBMCs, mostly from graft donor cells, taken 360 days after TCRalphabeta/CD19-depleted stem cell transplant. The origin of the receptors is a male patient younger than 18 who had a stem cell transplant for acute myeloid leukemia, so the T cells may come from the graft donor.

There are a few counts of this clonotype. This sequence joins TRBV28 and TRBJ2-1; 8 bases are a match to TRBD2. V lost 6 bases and J lost 9; bases outside the gene matches: 16. CDR1 and CDR2 from the germline V gene are MDHEN and SYDVKM. The CDR3 totals 16 residues. In DNA, the CDR3 is TGTGCCAGCAGCACTCCCGGGACTAGAGCCCTAGGTGAGCAGTTCTTC. Amino acids: CASSTPGTRALGEQFF.

The chain recombines TRBV7-2 with TRBJ1-1, with unresolved D. V lost 5 bases and J lost 4, with 8 bases in between. CDR3 length: 12 residues. Germline V gene data show CDR1 as SGHTA and CDR2 as FQGNSA. CDR3 residues: CASSQTGTEAFF. The CDR3 nucleotides read TGTGCCAGCAGCCAAACTGGCACTGAAGCTTTCTTT.

A few counts support this clonotype. This chain links TRBV9 with TRBJ2-7; D not resolved. The CDR3 sequence is 15 residues long. V was trimmed by 5 bases and J by 0 bases, leaving 15 bases between them. CDR1 and CDR2 (germline): SGDLS, YYNGEE. CDR3 sequence (DNA): TGTGCCAGCAGGCACCCCCCGCACGCCTCCTACGAGCAGTACTTC. Translating it yields CASRHPPHASYEQYF.

This clonotype showed up many times. This chain uses TRBV7-3 with TRBJ2-7; 7 bases are shared with TRBD2. V gave up 8 bases and J gave up 4 bases; unmatched junction bases: 14. The CDR3 loop spans 15 amino acids. CDR1 is SGHTA and CDR2 is FQGTGA in the germline V gene. In nucleotides, the CDR3 is TGTGCCAGCTCGAGGGACCCCGGGGGGAGATACGAGCAGTACTTC. It is translated as CASSRDPGGRYEQYF.

The chain links TRBV18 to TRBJ2-7; 7 bases map to TRBD1. Germline V gene sequence: CDR1 KGHSH, CDR2 LQKENI. This CDR3 contains 16 residues. With V trimmed by 2 bases and J by 3 bases, 10 bases remained unmatched. The CDR3 loop reads CASSPLYRGQVYEQYF. The CDR3 DNA reads TGTGCCAGCTCACCATTGTACCGAGGACAGGTCTACGAGCAGTACTTC.

This clonotype has more than one count but fewer than ten. This chain links TRBV20-1 with TRBJ2-3, with 7 bases lining up with TRBD2. CDR1 and CDR2 from the germline V gene are DFQATT and SNEGSKA (reference sequence). V lost 3 bases, J lost 4 bases, and 7 bases stayed unmatched. This CDR3 spans 14 amino acids. The CDR3 DNA follows: TGCAGTGCTAGTGTCGCGGGAGCAGCAGATACGCAGTATTTT. It specifies CSASVAGAADTQYF.

At least ten counts were recorded for this clonotype. V gene TRBV4-2 combines with J gene TRBJ2-3, with TRBD2 matching over 10 bases. There are 17 residues in the CDR3. With 0 bases clipped from V and 0 bases from J, the junction kept 3 bases outside the gene matches. In germline, CDR1 is LGHNA, CDR2 YNFKEQ. CDR3 residues: CASSQERTSGSTDTQYF. For the CDR3, the DNA is TGTGCCAGCAGCCAAGAGAGGACTAGCGGTAGCACAGATACGCAGTATTTT.

This rearrangement joins TRBV6-2 or TRBV6-3 to TRBJ2-7, with D tentatively TRBD2 (5 bases). Germline values: CDR1 MNHEY, CDR2 SVGEGT. Deletions cut 2 bases from V and 1 base from J, with 9 bases between. This CDR3 is built from 14 residues. CDR3 bases: TGTGCCAGCAGTTACCCGGAGGTTTCCTACGAGCAGTACTTC. It codes for CASSYPEVSYEQYF.

The chain recombines TRBV7-2 with TRBJ2-3; D ambiguous. The CDR3 has 13 amino acids. V was trimmed by 5 bases and J by 4 bases, leaving 10 bases between them. Germline V gives CDR1 SGHTA, CDR2 FQGNSA. Here the CDR3 reads CASSPPYSDTQYF. In DNA form, the CDR3 reads TGTGCCAGCAGCCCCCCGTATTCAGATACGCAGTATTTT.

This clonotype was observed many times. The J gene is TRBJ2-7, the V gene TRBV27, with 10 bases lining up with TRBD2. V lost 6 bases, J lost 4 bases, and 6 bases stayed unmatched. The CDR3 is made up of 14 amino acids. Germline-derived CDR1 and CDR2 are MNHEY and SMNVEV (reference sequence). The CDR3 DNA is TGTGCCAGCAGAGCGCTAGCGGGGGATTACGAGCAGTACTTC. Translating it yields CASRALAGDYEQYF.

A few counts support this clonotype. The gene calls are TRBV12-3 or TRBV12-4 and TRBJ1-5; tentatively, D is TRBD1 (5 bases). The CDR3 has 14 amino acids. V lost 5 bases, J lost 5 bases, and 13 bases lay in between. The CDR3 DNA follows: TGTGCCAGCAGTCGATCGGGGGGTGATCAGCCCCAGCATTTT. Translating gives CASSRSGGDQPQHF.

This clonotype was found many times. This chain links TRBV20-1 with TRBJ2-7; TRBD2 matches 10 bases. CDR3 length: 15 residues. With 5 bases clipped from V and 4 bases from J, the junction kept 11 bases outside the gene matches. Germline loops: CDR1 DFQATT, CDR2 SNEGSKA (reference sequence). Written as DNA, the CDR3 is TGCAGTGCTGGCGCCGAACTAGCGGGATTGTACGAGCAGTACTTC. It translates to CSAGAELAGLYEQYF.

Only a few counts were recorded for this clonotype. The chain uses TRBV29-1 and TRBJ2-3; D unclear. The CDR3 covers 16 residues. CDR1 is SQVTM and CDR2 is ANQGSEA in the germline V gene. V lost 6 bases and J lost 6, with 25 bases in between. CDR3 loop: CSVFRYTGSTVDTQYF. DNA of the CDR3: TGCAGCGTCTTCCGCTACACTGGTAGTACTGTGGATACGCAGTATTTT.

The chain combines TRBV3-1 with TRBJ2-7, with TRBD1 as a possible D gene (6 bases). CDR1 is LGHDT and CDR2 is YNNKEL in the germline V gene (reference sequence). Trimming removed 4 bases from V and 3 bases from J, with 13 bases in between. There are 14 residues in the CDR3. CDR3 region: CASSRTDSIYEQYF. The CDR3 region has the DNA TGTGCCAGCAGCCGGACAGACTCGATCTACGAGCAGTACTTC.

The CDR3 sequence is CASSPRLRRGGMNTEAFF. In DNA, the CDR3 is TGTGCCAGCAGTCCCAGGCTGCGAAGGGGCGGCATGAACACTGAAGCTTTCTTT. V is TRBV6-5 and J is TRBJ1-1; possibly TRBD1 for D (5 bases). Germline loops: CDR1 MNHEY, CDR2 SVGAGI. V lost 5 bases and J 0 bases, leaving 22 bases between the germline ends. The CDR3 has 18 residues.

The sample holds many counts of this clonotype. The CDR3 sequence is CASSGAPAHNEQFF. The CDR3 bases are TGTGCCAGCAGTGGAGCGCCGGCTCACAATGAGCAGTTCTTC. J is TRBJ2-1 and V is TRBV25-1; D not certain. Trimming took 4 bases from V and 5 from J, leaving 12 bases between them. The CDR3 has 14 amino acids. In germline, CDR1 is MGHDK, CDR2 SYGVNS.

Worth noting for this clonotype: The germline gene is not matched at one end of the junction; a read error may be the cause. The chain carries TRBV28 and TRBJ2-1; tentatively, D is TRBD1 or TRBD2 (6 bases each). The germline V gene has CDR1 MDHEN and CDR2 SYDVKM. This CDR3 has 15 amino acids. The CDR3 bases are TGTGCCAGCAGGAAGGCCGGGGGCTCCTACAATGATCAGTTCTTC. Protein: CASRKAGGSYNDQFF.

The rearrangement links TRBV12-3 or TRBV12-4 to TRBJ2-5; D remains ambiguous. The CDR3 loop spans 13 amino acids. The V end was cut by 7 bases, the J end by 5 bases, with 14 bases between. The CDR3 nucleotides read TGTGCCAGCACCATCAGTCGCCGGGAGACCCAGTACTTC. It encodes CASTISRRETQYF.